This record covers a single T cell receptor (beta chain). The record originates from a study of CD8 T cells in Susac syndrome. The RNA input was roughly 0.45 to 1 ug, and it was reverse transcribed with random hexamers. Coverage of TCR beta CDR3 amplification by immunoSEQ multiplex PCR extended to 54 Vbeta and 13 Jbeta. TCRdb recomputed calls from the immunoSEQ multiplex PCR reads with MiXCR, one row per CDR3 protein. This sample has approximately 200,000 distinct CDR3 sequences, with over 90% found just once. Multiple sclerosis controls were treatment-naive patients with stable or active relapsing-remitting disease. This CDR3 is 14 amino acids long. Germline CDR1 and CDR2: PRHDT and FYEKMQ (reference sequence). V was shortened by 2 bases and J by 9 bases, with 11 bases between the two germline ends.

J is TRBJ1-6 and V is TRBV13; tentative D call: TRBD1 (5 bases). The source material was CD4+ T cells from PBMCs. The receptor was isolated from a human donor with multiple sclerosis. CDR3 DNA: TGTGCCAGCAGCTTAAAGGGGTGGGGTTCACCCCTCCACTTT. Amino acid sequence: CASSLKGWGSPLHF. Full variable domain (missing parts from reference TRBV13 and TRBJ1-6): AAGVIQSPRHLIKEKRETATLKCYPIPRHDTVYWYQQGPGQDPQFLISFYEKMQSDKGSIPDRFSAQQFSDYHSELNMSSLELGDSALYFCASSLKGWGSPLHFGNGTRLTVT.